These 6 T cell receptor beta chains came from one sample sequenced in a study of blood T cell repertoires in COVID-19. Produced via immunoSEQ multiplex PCR; TCRdb's table is partial and in-frame only. The sample contains over 60,000 clones, more than 75% of which appear only once. Sequencing was performed on peripheral blood. The receptors were sampled from a woman aged 80 or older with acute or convalescent COVID-19.

This chain connects TRBV5-5 to TRBJ2-6, with 7 bases that match TRBD1. The CDR3 loop spans 20 amino acids. The germline V gene encodes CDR1 SGHKS and CDR2 YYEKEE (reference sequence). J was trimmed by 0 bases and V by 0 bases; bases with no gene match: 12. The CDR3 bases are TGTGCCAGCAGCTTGGGGCCAGGGGGTTTCTTTGCCTCTGGGGCCAACGTCCTGACTTTC. This gives the protein CASSLGPGGFFASGANVLTF.

The chain carries TRBV1 and TRBJ2-3; the D call of TRBD2 is as the table states it, not checked on the DNA. TRBV1 is reported as a pseudogene. The CDR3 length is 18 residues. CDR3 region: CTSSQGLAGARDTDTQYF. In nucleotides, the CDR3 is TGCACCAGCAGCCAAGGACTAGCGGGAGCTCGGGACACAGATACGCAGTATTTT.

This chain connects TRBV28 to TRBJ2-1; 11 bases match TRBD2. The CDR3 covers 20 residues. The germline V gene encodes CDR1 MDHEN and CDR2 SYDVKM. Trimming cost V 7 bases and J 4 bases; bases outside gene matches: 21. CDR3 sequence: CASTSREDKTRLAGYNEQFF. CDR3 nucleotide sequence: TGTGCCAGCACATCCCGGGAGGACAAAACGAGACTAGCGGGATACAATGAGCAGTTCTTC.

The chain recombines TRBV5-6 with TRBJ2-1; the match to TRBD1 covers 9 bases. The CDR3 has 16 amino acids. Germline assignment: CDR1 SGHDT and CDR2 YYEEEE. The trim removed 0 bases at V and 3 bases at J, leaving 4 bases unmatched. Here the CDR3 reads CASSLGRQGGYNEQFF. The CDR3 DNA is TGTGCCAGCAGCTTGGGCCGACAGGGGGGCTACAATGAGCAGTTCTTC.

The chain recombines TRBV28 with TRBJ2-1; D not resolved. The V gene's germline CDR1 is MDHEN and CDR2 SYDVKM. CDR3 length equals 17 residues. Trimming took off 8 bases at V and 0 bases at J, with 20 bases between the two ends. This CDR3 reads CASPPLVFYPSYNEQFF. The CDR3 DNA reads TGTGCCAGCCCCCCCCTGGTTTTCTACCCCTCCTACAATGAGCAGTTCTTC.

This sequence joins TRBV7-9 and TRBJ2-2; 8 bases match TRBD1. J gave up 4 bases and V 5 bases, and 3 bases lay outside the gene matches. Germline loops: CDR1 SEHNR, CDR2 FQNEAQ (reference sequence). The CDR3 loop spans 14 amino acids. The CDR3 DNA follows: TGTGCCAGCAGCGTGGACAGGGTCACCGGGGAGCTGTTTTTT. Translation: CASSVDRVTGELFF.